This TCR beta chain was sequenced during a study of blood T cell repertoires in COVID-19. Sequencing was performed with immunoSEQ multiplex PCR; in TCRdb, only in-frame clones are kept and a portion is missing. The sample includes around 290,000 clones, around nine tenths of them seen just once. Sequencing was carried out using peripheral blood. The source of this sequence is a woman in her 70s with COVID-19, enrolled during active disease.

DNA of the CDR3: TGCGCCAGCAGCTTGGATCGTAGTCTCCACTACGAGCAGTACTTC. Translation: CASSLDRSLHYEQYF. The J gene is TRBJ2-7, the V gene TRBV5-1; no clear D gene. V was trimmed by 0 bases and J by 3 bases, leaving 13 bases between them. The CDR3 spans 15 residues. Germline CDR1 SGHRS, CDR2 YFSETQ.